The sequence of this TCR beta chain was determined in a study of response to subunit inactivated influenza vaccine. Study-wide points: The study's authors posited that every seasonal influenza vaccination enlists few new T cells.

This clonotype was detected only a few times. As yet, its antigen is unknown. MiXCR was run by TCRdb on the RT-PCR reads, yielding one entry per CDR3 protein. The data show approximately 700,000 distinct CDR3 sequences, with more than 15% seen just once and around 10% held by the top ten. The clonotype was recovered from a man between 50 and 59 years old who received an inactivated influenza vaccine. The sample was PBMCs from blood, taken approximately 13 days after vaccination.

Written as DNA, the CDR3 is TGTGCCAGCTCCCGGGGCTGGGGGCGGGAGGCAGATACGCAGTATTTT. As protein: CASSRGWGREADTQYF. The V and J genes are TRBV11-2 and TRBJ2-3; 8 positions match TRBD2. Looked up from germline, CDR1 is SGHAT and CDR2 is FQNNGV. CDR3 size: 16 residues. Trimming removed 8 bases from V and 4 bases from J; junction bases left unmatched: 14.